Here is one TCR beta chain with its context. V was clipped by 5 bases and J by 0 bases, with 20 bases between them. CDR3 length: 18 amino acids. Germline V gives CDR1 MNHEY, CDR2 SVGEGT. The data stem from a study of blood T cell repertoires in COVID-19. Under the authors' procedure: Reference gene primer amplification yielded estimated nucleated cell counts. Using immunoSEQ multiplex PCR, the repertoire was profiled, and TCRdb retains in-frame clones only, with some absent. V, J and clone size reflect that table, while D and trimming were determined from the DNA. Here the sample spans 100,000 or so clones, 90% to 95% being singletons.

The sequencing input was peripheral blood. This receptor was identified in a man aged 55 to 69 with acute or convalescent COVID-19. The chain has TRBV6-2 or TRBV6-3 and TRBJ2-1; a weak D match, TRBD1 (7 bases). CDR3 loop: CASSARSGGQSSYNEQFF. The CDR3 bases are TGTGCCAGCAGTGCCCGTTCAGGGGGGCAGAGCTCCTACAATGAGCAGTTCTTC.